This TCR beta chain originates from a study of CD8 T cells in ankylosing spondylitis. It was by quantitative 5'-RACE with molecular barcodes that TCR beta libraries were made. MiXCR was run by TCRdb on the 5' RACE reads, yielding one entry per CDR3 protein. Of under 150,000 distinct CDR3 sequences detected, about 13% appear once; the ten largest clones hold roughly 3%. There are 12 residues in the CDR3. Germline V CDR1 and CDR2: DFQATT, SNEGSKA (reference sequence). Trimming left V 4 bases short and J 4 bases short, with 10 bases between. The chain carries TRBV20-1 and TRBJ2-5; no reliable D call. The sample was blood, either unsorted or a sorted T cell fraction (not recorded which). This clonotype was obtained from a female donor with ankylosing spondylitis or in good health (not recorded which). The CDR3 protein is CSAMKRRETQYF. In DNA form, the CDR3 reads TGCAGTGCTATGAAGAGACGAGAGACCCAGTACTTC.